Presented here are 17 T cell receptor beta chains from one specimen sequenced in a study of shared T cell receptors in the human thymus. Only in-frame clones appear in the TCRdb table, and some are missing; sequencing was by immunoSEQ multiplex PCR. Of about 710,000 clones in the sample, about 89% were seen once. These data were also reused for a study on human thymus T cells.

The sequencing sample was made of thymocytes. Receptors originate from a boy less than two years old with a congenital heart defect.

This chain connects TRBV9 to TRBJ1-2, with 8 bases aligning to TRBD1. Germline CDR1 reads SGDLS; CDR2 reads YYNGEE. V gave up 4 bases and J gave up 5 bases; unmatched junction bases: 13. CDR3 length: 16 residues. CDR3 nucleotides: TGTGCCAGCAGCCCCACCCCTGGACAGGGTTGGTATGGCTACACCTTC. Residues: CASSPTPGQGWYGYTF.

This clone was detected once. The genes are TRBV9 and TRBJ1-1; 9 bases line up with TRBD1. CDR1 is SGDLS, CDR2 YYNGEE, per germline. Germline trimming cut 2 bases from V and 7 bases from J; bases unmatched to any gene: 6. This CDR3 is 14 amino acids long. CDR3: CASSVGTGMSEAFF. In DNA form, the CDR3 reads TGTGCCAGCAGCGTGGGGACAGGGATGAGTGAAGCTTTCTTT. The full variable domain, with the rest looked up from reference TRBV9 and TRBJ1-1, is DSGVTQTPKHLITATGQRVTLRCSPRSGDLSVYWYQQSLDQGLQFLIQYYNGEERAKGNILERFSAQQFPDLHSELNLSSLELGDSALYFCASSVGTGMSEAFFGQGTRLTVV.

This chain connects TRBV28 to TRBJ1-6; possibly TRBD1 for D (6 bases). The CDR3 length is 14 residues. The germline V and J ends were trimmed by 3 bases and 9 bases, with 12 bases remaining between them. Germline assignment: CDR1 MDHEN and CDR2 SYDVKM. The CDR3 sequence is CASSFRGGASPLHF. CDR3 sequence (DNA): TGTGCCAGCAGTTTCCGCGGGGGCGCTTCACCCCTCCACTTT. Based on the CDR3 plus reference TRBV28 and TRBJ1-6, the full variable domain is DVKVTQSSRYLVKRTGEKVFLECVQDMDHENMFWYRQDPGLGLRLIYFSYDVKMKEKGDIPEGYSVSREKKERFSLILESASTNQTSMYLCASSFRGGASPLHFGNGTRLTVT.

Written as DNA, the CDR3 is TGTGCCAGCAGTTCACTACAGGGGGGCTCCTACAATGAGCAGTTCTTC. Translation gives CASSSLQGGSYNEQFF. J is TRBJ2-1 and V is TRBV6-4, with 8 bases that match TRBD1. Germline V gene lookup returns CDR1 MRHNA and CDR2 SNTAGT. V lost 5 bases to trimming and J lost 0 bases; unmatched junction nucleotides: 6. The CDR3 is 16 amino acids.

This clone showed up just a few times. The chain couples TRBV30 to TRBJ1-2; D might be TRBD1 (6 bases). This CDR3 is 12 amino acids long. The germline V gene encodes CDR1 GTSNPN and CDR2 SVGIG (reference sequence). Between the trimmed V and J ends, which lost 4 bases and 14 bases, there was a span of 20 bases. This CDR3 is CAWIATGGRGTF. CDR3 sequence (DNA): TGTGCCTGGATAGCTACCGGGGGGCGGGGGACCTTC.

The chain combines TRBV28 with TRBJ2-7; no definite D call. CDR1 is MDHEN, CDR2 SYDVKM, per germline. The CDR3 is 14 residues long. Trimming took 5 bases from V and 3 from J, leaving 14 bases between them. The CDR3 coding sequence is TGTGCCAGCAGTAATCCTACGGTAAGCTACGAGCAGTACTTC. Translating gives CASSNPTVSYEQYF.

V gene TRBV5-5 combines with J gene TRBJ2-7, with 7 positions matching TRBD1. Germline V gene data show CDR1 as SGHKS and CDR2 as YYEKEE (reference sequence). The CDR3 covers 15 residues. V lost 2 bases, J lost 7 bases, and 12 bases stayed unmatched. For the CDR3, the DNA is TGTGCCAGCAGCTTAGGTTCGACAGGGTTGGTTGAGCAGTACTTC. Translated: CASSLGSTGLVEQYF.

CDR3 coding DNA: TGTGCCAGCACCCCAAAGTATGGACAGGGGGGCTTGGAGGAATATGGCTACACCTTC. This translates into CASTPKYGQGGLEEYGYTF. The chain uses TRBV16 and TRBJ1-2; 10 nucleotides match TRBD1. The CDR3 runs 19 residues. Germline V gene lookup returns CDR1 KGHSY and CDR2 FQNENV. V trimming: 7 bases; J trimming: 5 bases; junction bases outside the gene matches: 22.

The chain's CDR3 is CASSPNSTNRGTQPQHF. The CDR3 nucleotides read TGTGCCAGCTCACCGAACTCCACCAACAGGGGAACTCAGCCCCAGCATTTT. The chain recombines TRBV18 with TRBJ1-5; the match to TRBD1 covers 7 bases. The CDR3 length is 17 residues. V dropped 3 bases and J dropped 6; count of bases not matched to a gene: 14. Germline values: CDR1 KGHSH, CDR2 LQKENI.

V gene TRBV2 combines with J gene TRBJ2-2; 7 nucleotides line up with TRBD1. In germline, CDR1 is SNHLY, CDR2 FYNNEI. Trimming at V came to 6 bases and at J to 2 bases, leaving 3 bases not matched to a gene. The CDR3 consists of 14 residues. The CDR3 nucleotides read TGTGCCAGCAGATACAGGGGTAACACCGGGGAGCTGTTTTTT. Its protein is CASRYRGNTGELFF. Supplemented by reference TRBV2 and TRBJ2-2, the full variable domain reads EPEVTQTPSHQVTQMGQEVILRCVPISNHLYFYWYRQILGQKVEFLVSFYNNEISEKSEIFDDQFSVERPDGSNFTLKIRSTKLEDSAMYFCASRYRGNTGELFFGEGSRLTVL.

This clone was observed a single time. The V call is TRBV14, the J call TRBJ1-2; 7 nucleotides agree with TRBD1. The CDR3 consists of 16 residues. Germline assignment: CDR1 SGHDN and CDR2 FVKESK. V gave up 4 bases and J gave up 2 bases; unmatched junction bases: 10. The CDR3 nucleotides are TGTGCCAGCAGCCCCTTAAAACAGGGGTCAAACTATGGCTACACCTTC. It is translated as CASSPLKQGSNYGYTF.

The V and J genes are TRBV15 and TRBJ2-5; 7 bases map to TRBD2. CDR3 length: 14 residues. The germline V gene encodes CDR1 LNHNV and CDR2 YYDKDF (reference sequence). Trimming took 7 bases from V and 1 from J; bases not matched to a gene: 6. In nucleotides, the CDR3 is TGTGCCACCAACGCGGGAGACCGCCAAGAGACCCAGTACTTC. This codes for CATNAGDRQETQYF.

The V gene is TRBV27, the J gene TRBJ2-5; D gene uncertain. V was shortened by 3 bases and J by 5 bases, with 7 bases between the two germline ends. This CDR3 has 12 residues. Germline lookup yields CDR1 MNHEY and CDR2 SMNVEV (reference sequence). The CDR3 region is CASSFTAETQYF. The CDR3 DNA reads TGTGCCAGCAGTTTTACTGCCGAGACCCAGTACTTC.

V gene TRBV18 combines with J gene TRBJ2-7, with D possibly being TRBD1 (5 bases). The CDR3 contains 16 residues. Trimming cost V 1 base and J 1 base, with 14 bases left between them. CDR1 KGHSH and CDR2 LQKENI come from the germline V gene. CDR3 sequence reads: CASSPQRGDRSYEQYF. As DNA, the CDR3 is TGTGCCAGCTCACCACAGCGTGGCGACAGATCCTACGAGCAGTACTTC.

This CDR3 is CASSPAQGQLAYGYTF. In DNA, the CDR3 is TGTGCCAGCTCACCCGCCCAAGGACAGTTGGCGTATGGCTACACCTTC. J is TRBJ1-2 and V is TRBV18, with a tentative D call TRBD1 (6 bases). Germline V gene lookup returns CDR1 KGHSH and CDR2 LQKENI. The CDR3 totals 16 residues. V dropped 3 bases and J dropped 5 bases, with 19 bases sitting between them.

V gene TRBV5-1 combines with J gene TRBJ2-7; possibly TRBD2 for D (6 bases). Germline-derived CDR1 and CDR2 are SGHRS and YFSETQ. V lost 6 bases to trimming and J lost 6 bases, with 13 bases between them. The CDR3 has 12 residues. CDR3 loop: CASTCPGGEQYF. The CDR3 coding sequence is TGCGCCAGCACCTGTCCCGGGGGCGAGCAGTACTTC.

This chain joins TRBV28 and TRBJ2-3; a possible D gene is TRBD2 (6 bases). V lost 3 bases and J 10 bases, leaving 8 bases between the germline ends. CDR1 is MDHEN and CDR2 is SYDVKM in the germline V gene. The CDR3 has 11 amino acids. The CDR3 loop reads CASSFGGPQYF. The CDR3 DNA sequence: TGTGCCAGCAGTTTCGGGGGTCCGCAGTATTTT. Looking up the rest from reference TRBV28 and TRBJ2-3 gives the full variable domain: DVKVTQSSRYLVKRTGEKVFLECVQDMDHENMFWYRQDPGLGLRLIYFSYDVKMKEKGDIPEGYSVSREKKERFSLILESASTNQTSMYLCASSFGGPQYFGPGTRLTVL.